What follows are 12 T cell receptor beta chains derived from one specimen sequenced in a study of identical twins. MiXCR was run by TCRdb on the 5' RACE reads, yielding one entry per CDR3 protein. The sample has under 300,000 distinct CDR3 sequences, over 12% seen once; the top ten hold 7% to 9%. Input material: memory (CD45RO+) T cells sorted from blood. Receptors originate from a young woman in good health.

This clonotype was observed many times. The V and J genes are TRBV6-1 and TRBJ1-2, with 8 bases fitting TRBD1. CDR3 size: 15 residues. Trimming at V came to 5 bases and at J to 6 bases, leaving 11 bases not matched to a gene. CDR1 and CDR2 from the germline V gene are MNHNS and SASEGT. The CDR3: CASSPGRDRRNGYTF. The CDR3 nucleotides are TGTGCCAGCAGTCCCGGGAGGGACAGGCGTAATGGCTACACCTTC.

The table lists this clonotype with a few counts. This chain links TRBV5-4 with TRBJ2-7, with 8 bases lining up with TRBD1. Germline V CDR1 and CDR2: SGHNT, YYREEE (reference sequence). After removal of 1 base from V and 3 bases from J, the junction contained 12 bases not matched to a gene. CDR3 size: 17 residues. CDR3 coding DNA: TGTGCCAGCAGCTTGTCGTCAGGGGGCAGTCGGTTCTACGAGCAGTACTTC. Translated: CASSLSSGGSRFYEQYF.

This clonotype occurred many times. The rearrangement links TRBV11-2 to TRBJ1-1, with 7 bases aligning to TRBD1. Germline lookup yields CDR1 SGHAT and CDR2 FQNNGV. The CDR3 totals 14 residues. V lost 2 bases and J lost 3; bases outside the gene matches: 3. The CDR3 sequence is CASSLQGEDTEAFF. The DNA of the CDR3 is TGTGCCAGCAGCTTACAGGGGGAGGACACTGAAGCTTTCTTT.

This clonotype was counted between two and nine times. For the CDR3, the DNA is TGTGCCAGCAGTCCTGGACAGTACAATCAGCCCCAGCATTTT. It specifies CASSPGQYNQPQHF. The chain is built from TRBV11-2 and TRBJ1-5, with a tentative D call TRBD1 (6 bases). V was pared by 6 bases and J by 3 bases, with 12 bases between. This CDR3 comprises 14 residues. Germline V CDR1 and CDR2: SGHAT, FQNNGV.

The chain combines TRBV12-3 or TRBV12-4 with TRBJ1-2; TRBD1 might be the D (5 bases). Trimming removed 1 base from V and 2 bases from J, with 11 bases in between. The CDR3 is 15 residues long. Here the CDR3 reads CASSLESGGNYGYTF. The CDR3 nucleotides are TGTGCCAGCAGTTTAGAATCTGGGGGAAACTATGGCTACACCTTC.

This clonotype was observed many times. The rearrangement joins TRBV7-9 to TRBJ2-3, with TRBD1 as a possible D gene (6 bases). Germline CDR1 and CDR2: SEHNR and FQNEAQ (reference sequence). V shed 4 bases and J shed 6 bases, with 14 bases lying between them. The length of the CDR3 is 14 residues. This chain's CDR3 is CASSSPARGDTQYF. For the CDR3, the DNA is TGTGCCAGCAGCTCCCCGGCTAGGGGGGATACGCAGTATTTT.

This clonotype has at least ten counts. The chain links TRBV20-1 to TRBJ1-1, with D tentatively TRBD1 (6 bases). The germline CDR1 and CDR2 sequences are DFQATT and SNEGSKA (reference sequence). The CDR3 has 15 amino acids. The V and J ends lost 0 bases and 6 bases respectively, with 17 bases between them. CDR3 nucleotide sequence: TGCAGTGCTAGAGACAGGGGAACCCAACAGGCTGAAGCTTTCTTT. Amino acids: CSARDRGTQQAEAFF.

DNA for the CDR3: TGTGCCAGCAGCTTTGCGGGAGGGCCCGGTGGCGCAGATACGCAGTATTTT. It encodes CASSFAGGPGGADTQYF. The V call is TRBV7-2, the J call TRBJ2-3, with 9 bases lining up with TRBD2. Looked up from germline, CDR1 is SGHTA and CDR2 is FQGNSA. V gave up 3 bases and J gave up 4 bases; unmatched junction bases: 11. The CDR3 totals 17 residues.

This clonotype was found many times. The chain joins TRBV12-3 or TRBV12-4 to TRBJ1-1; D is ambiguous. This CDR3 comprises 15 residues. V lost 7 bases and J 1 base, leaving 16 bases between the germline ends. In DNA form, the CDR3 reads TGTGCCAGCACCCGACCCGGGGAGGGGAACACTGAAGCTTTCTTT. Its translation: CASTRPGEGNTEAFF.

The chain employs TRBV20-1 and TRBJ2-5; 9 nucleotides align to TRBD2. Trimming cost V 6 bases and J 1 base; bases outside gene matches: 9. Germline lookup yields CDR1 DFQATT and CDR2 SNEGSKA (reference sequence). The CDR3 runs 15 residues. In DNA form, the CDR3 reads TGCAGTGCCGCACTCAGGCGGGGGGGCCAAGAGACCCAGTACTTC. It encodes CSAALRRGGQETQYF.

This clonotype was picked up a small number of times. J is TRBJ1-2 and V is TRBV12-3 or TRBV12-4; D not certain. This CDR3 region has 14 residues. With 5 bases removed from V and 4 bases from J, the gap between germline ends came to 14 bases. The CDR3 loop is CASSLGEVGYGYTF. In nucleotides, the CDR3 is TGTGCCAGCAGTCTCGGGGAAGTTGGCTATGGCTACACCTTC.

This clonotype appeared a few times. The chain employs TRBV28 and TRBJ1-5; D uncertain. The germline V gene encodes CDR1 MDHEN and CDR2 SYDVKM. The ends were cut back, 7 bases at V and 0 bases at J, with 10 bases in the middle. The length of the CDR3 is 14 residues. The CDR3 region is CASKESNSNQPQHF. In DNA, the CDR3 is TGTGCCAGCAAGGAATCTAATAGCAATCAGCCCCAGCATTTT.